This entry lists 6 T cell receptor beta chains sequenced from one sample in a study of T cell repertoires in cytomegalovirus infection. Via MiXCR, TCRdb re-called the reads, giving one row per CDR3 protein. Among approximately 910,000 distinct CDR3 sequences, around a third were seen once, and the ten largest hold over 13%. Their target antigens are unknown. This specimen was cultured CD8+ T cells from PBMCs, taken from culture after CMV antigen stimulation. Every receptor here comes from a human donor in good health (CMV status not recorded). Some clones in this sample may be carry-over from other donors' samples.

This clonotype was observed a handful of times. The rearrangement uses TRBV10-3 and TRBJ1-4; 7 bases fit TRBD1. After removal of 2 bases from V and 1 base from J, the junction contained 1 base not matched to a gene. The germline gives CDR1 ENHRY, CDR2 SYGVKD. This CDR3 is built from 15 residues. The CDR3 sequence is CAISEGDRTNEKLFF. The CDR3 DNA reads TGTGCCATCAGTGAGGGGGACAGAACTAATGAAAAACTGTTTTTT.

In this sample, this clonotype turned up once. The rearrangement joins TRBV11-2 to TRBJ2-7; tentatively, D is TRBD1 (5 bases). The CDR3 has 12 amino acids. V lost 7 bases, J lost 2 bases, and 9 bases lay in between. Germline assignment: CDR1 SGHAT and CDR2 FQNNGV. The CDR3 DNA reads TGTGCCAGCACCCAGGGTGCCTACGAGCAGTACTTC. It translates to CASTQGAYEQYF. Complete variable domain (other parts from reference TRBV11-2 and TRBJ2-7): EAGVAQSPRYKIIEKRQSVAFWCNPISGHATLYWYQQILGQGPKLLIQFQNNGVVDDSQLPKDRFSAERLKGVDSTLKIQPAKLEDSAVYLCASTQGAYEQYFGPGTRLTVT.

The J gene is TRBJ2-3, the V gene TRBV6-5, with D perhaps matching TRBD2 (6 bases). The CDR3 spans 18 residues. The V gene lost 0 bases and the J gene lost 0 bases, with 16 bases spanning the gap. The V gene's germline CDR1 is MNHEY and CDR2 SVGAGI. The CDR3 DNA reads TGTGCCAGCAGTTACTCTGCGGCTAGCGTGTCTAGCACAGATACGCAGTATTTT. It translates to CASSYSAASVSSTDTQYF.

This clonotype was counted a few times. For the CDR3, the DNA is TGTGCCAGCCCCAAGGGGCTAGCGTTGGTCAATGAGCAGTTCTTC. As protein: CASPKGLALVNEQFF. V is TRBV7-4 and J is TRBJ2-1, with a tentative D call TRBD2 (6 bases). Trimming removed 8 bases from V and 6 bases from J, with 20 bases in between. This CDR3 is built from 15 residues. The V gene's germline CDR1 is SGHVT and CDR2 SQSDAQ.

This clonotype was seen a handful of times. The chain combines TRBV29-1 with TRBJ1-2; D uncertain. Trimming pared 0 bases from V and 5 bases from J, leaving 10 bases between. The CDR3 totals 13 residues. Germline loops: CDR1 SQVTM, CDR2 ANQGSEA. The CDR3 coding sequence is TGCAGCGTTGAAGATCAGACGGTGTATGGCTACACCTTC. This sequence encodes CSVEDQTVYGYTF.

Points on this clonotype: A single base separates this from a much larger clone, so it may be a read error. This chain connects TRBV7-2 to TRBJ2-5, with TRBD2 identical over 8 bases. CDR3 length equals 13 residues. Per germline, CDR1 SGHTA and CDR2 FQGNSA. The CDR3 loop reads CASSTGLEETKYF. In DNA, the CDR3 is TGTGCCAGCAGCACGGGACTAGAGGAGACCAAGTACTTC.